Sequencing of this TCR beta chain was carried out in a study of blood T cell repertoires in COVID-19. Study at large: Samples came from the United States, Italy and Spain, spanning acute and convalescent COVID-19.

The repertoire was sequenced with immunoSEQ multiplex PCR; TCRdb's copy has only in-frame clones and lacks some. Of under 200,000 clones in the sample, approximately 90% are singletons; the top ten hold about 2.3%. Germline values: CDR1 LGHDT, CDR2 YNNKEL (reference sequence). Trimming stripped 2 bases from V and 0 bases from J, with 9 bases between. The CDR3 is made up of 15 amino acids. Material for sequencing was peripheral blood. This TCR came from a man aged 18 to 29 with acute or convalescent COVID-19. The rearrangement joins TRBV3-1 (or the pseudogene TRBV3-2) to TRBJ2-3, with a possible D match to TRBD2 (6 bases). DNA of the CDR3: TGTGCCAGCAGCCAACCCGGGGGAAGCACAGATACGCAGTATTTT. Residues: CASSQPGGSTDTQYF.